This TCR beta chain was captured by sequencing in a study of blood T cell dynamics during melanoma immunotherapy (dated by TCRdb to 2018 to 2021). Describing the broader study: All patients had metastatic melanoma and were given first-line pembrolizumab or nivolumab plus ipilimumab as standard of care in the United Kingdom. To find early correlates of response, the study profiled the peripheral T cell receptor repertoires of patients with metastatic melanoma both before and after one cycle of checkpoint inhibitor therapy. The training cohort consisted of consecutive patients, while an additional independent group of patients from the same centre was pooled to form an external validation set. Broader findings and caveats from the paper: Patients who later achieved disease control showed a bifurcated PBMC repertoire reorganization at W3, with increased clonality or increased diversity, unlike progressors. The relatively small sample size was acknowledged as something that could potentially limit how far the results can be generalized. The study was unable to establish whether the T cell clones driving the repertoire changes were melanoma-specific or instead reflected general immune activation.

As to this clone: Its recognized antigen is unknown. No base quality information exists; no much larger clone differs at one position.

The germline V gene supplies CDR1 SGDLS and CDR2 YYNGEE. V and J are truncated by 4 bases and 8 bases respectively, leaving an intervening sequence of 18 bases. The CDR3 runs 14 residues from the cysteine to the phenylalanine. CDR3 DNA only is kept here, 42 bases in frame from base 1. For every bulk PBMC sample, a fixed 350 ng of DNA was loaded. TCR beta CDR3 sequences were amplified from genomic DNA using the immunoSEQ TCRb Assay kit according to manufacturer instructions. The KAPA Library Quantification Kit for Illumina platforms was used to quantify the pooled libraries by qPCR. Pooled libraries were clustered at roughly 0.55-1.1 pM and sequenced on an Illumina NextSeq 500. As for how the authors treated the data: TCR data were analyzed with immunoSEQ ANALYZER and the R LymphoSeq package. A rearrangement efficiency score was calculated as productive divided by the sum of productive and non-productive CDR3 sequences. Within each patient, timepoints were compared pairwise for clonality, measured with the Gini coefficient, and for diversity, measured with the Renyi index at alpha=1. In LymphoSeq, clonal relatedness was computed using an edit distance of 3, and repertoire similarity was computed using the Bhattacharyya coefficient. To classify response, a linear discriminant analysis based on week-3 changes in clonality and diversity was built using the R MASS and caret packages. The clones in this table, taken by TCRdb from immuneACCESS, are in-frame only. Not every clone is retained; where verified, under half of the shortfall comes from an unresolved V gene, and the cause of the rest is unknown. D and trimming come from the DNA, and the V and J calls and clone size come from that table. The table for this sample lists 25,000 to 30,000 clones; approximately 88% of them were counted only once. About a tenth of the sample is taken by the ten largest.

The intended sense of this specimen's time point label: week 3, after first cycle of checkpoint inhibitor. Blood was sampled before treatment (T0) and at week 3 (W3), after the first cycle of checkpoint blockade. Except for a couple of patients with rapid clinical progression, response was assessed 12 weeks after the first infusion by RECIST 1.1; disease control meant complete response, partial response or stable disease. Any patient who had received prior systemic cancer treatment, was on concomitant immunosuppressant therapy or had synchronous other active malignancies was excluded. Bulk PBMC and plasma cell-free DNA were both sequenced for TCR beta so that circulating cells and T cell turnover could be tracked. PBMC were isolated from blood with Lymphoprep and SepMate tubes, followed by red cell lysis. QIAamp DNA Blood Mini kits were used to extract DNA from both PBMC and sorted T cell subsets.

This TCR was recovered from a human donor with melanoma. The sequence links TRBV9 to TRBJ1-2; a tentative D call is TRBD1 (5 bases match). The input for sequencing was blood, taken from a patient treated with checkpoint blockade. The CDR3 reads CASSLSVGRDGYTF. The base sequence is TGTGCCAGCAGCCTGTCCGTAGGGCGGGACGGCTACACCTTC.